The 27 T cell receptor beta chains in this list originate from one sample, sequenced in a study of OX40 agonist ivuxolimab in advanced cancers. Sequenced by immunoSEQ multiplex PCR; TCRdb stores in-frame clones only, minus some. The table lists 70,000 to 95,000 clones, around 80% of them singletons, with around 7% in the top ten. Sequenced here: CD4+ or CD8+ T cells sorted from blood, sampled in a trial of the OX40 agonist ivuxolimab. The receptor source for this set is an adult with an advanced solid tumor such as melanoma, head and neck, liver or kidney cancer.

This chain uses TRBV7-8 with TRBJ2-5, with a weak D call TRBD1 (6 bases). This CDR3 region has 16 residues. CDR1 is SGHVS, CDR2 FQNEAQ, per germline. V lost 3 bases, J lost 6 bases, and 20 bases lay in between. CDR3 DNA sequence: TGTGCCAGCAGCTTTGGGGCAGGGGACCCCTCCAAGACCCAGTACTTC. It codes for CASSFGAGDPSKTQYF.

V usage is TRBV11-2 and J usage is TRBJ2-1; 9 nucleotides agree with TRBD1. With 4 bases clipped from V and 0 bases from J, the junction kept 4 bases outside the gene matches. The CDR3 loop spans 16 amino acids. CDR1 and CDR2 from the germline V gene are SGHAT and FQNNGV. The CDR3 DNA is TGTGCCAGCAGCTGGACAGGGGTGAGCTCCTACAATGAGCAGTTCTTC. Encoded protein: CASSWTGVSSYNEQFF.

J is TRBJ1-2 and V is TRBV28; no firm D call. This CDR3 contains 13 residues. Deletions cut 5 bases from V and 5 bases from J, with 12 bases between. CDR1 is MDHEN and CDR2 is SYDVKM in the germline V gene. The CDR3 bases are TGTGCCAGCAGTCCCGACGACCTATATGGCTACACCTTC. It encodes CASSPDDLYGYTF.

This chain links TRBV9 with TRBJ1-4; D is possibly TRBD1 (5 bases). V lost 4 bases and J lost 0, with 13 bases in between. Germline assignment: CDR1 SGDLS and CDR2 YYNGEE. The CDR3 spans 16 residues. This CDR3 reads CASSPRRDSTNEKLFF. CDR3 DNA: TGTGCCAGCAGCCCGAGACGGGACTCAACTAATGAAAAACTGTTTTTT.

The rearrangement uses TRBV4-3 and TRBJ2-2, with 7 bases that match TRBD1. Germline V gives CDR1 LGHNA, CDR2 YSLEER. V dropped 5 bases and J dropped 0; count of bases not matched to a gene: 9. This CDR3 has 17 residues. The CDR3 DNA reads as TGCGCCAGCAGCACCATCGAGGGACAGCCGAACACCGGGGAGCTGTTTTTT. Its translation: CASSTIEGQPNTGELFF.

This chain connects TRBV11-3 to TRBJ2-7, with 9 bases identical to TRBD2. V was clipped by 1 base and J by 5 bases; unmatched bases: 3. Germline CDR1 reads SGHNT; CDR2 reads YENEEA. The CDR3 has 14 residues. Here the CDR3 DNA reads TGTGCCAGCAGCTTAGGGGGGACTAGCAACGAGCAGTACTTC. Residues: CASSLGGTSNEQYF.

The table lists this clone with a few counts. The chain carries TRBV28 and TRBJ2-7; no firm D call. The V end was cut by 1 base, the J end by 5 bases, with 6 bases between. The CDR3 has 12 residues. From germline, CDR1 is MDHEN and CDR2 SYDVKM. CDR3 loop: CASSLSNHEQYV. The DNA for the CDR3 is TGTGCCAGCAGTTTATCCAATCACGAGCAGTACGTC.

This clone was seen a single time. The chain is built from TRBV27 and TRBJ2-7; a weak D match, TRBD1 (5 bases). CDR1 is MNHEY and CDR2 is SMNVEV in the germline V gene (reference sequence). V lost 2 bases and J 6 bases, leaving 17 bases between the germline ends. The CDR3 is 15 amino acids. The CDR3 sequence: CASSLTPARVTEQYV. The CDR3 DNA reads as TGTGCCAGCAGTTTAACCCCGGCCAGGGTCACCGAGCAGTACGTC.

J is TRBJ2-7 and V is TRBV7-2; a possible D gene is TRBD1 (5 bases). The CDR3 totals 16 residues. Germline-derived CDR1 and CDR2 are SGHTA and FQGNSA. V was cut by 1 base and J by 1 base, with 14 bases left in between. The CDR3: CASSLVLGLGSYEQYF. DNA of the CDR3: TGTGCCAGCAGCTTAGTCCTGGGGCTTGGGTCCTACGAGCAGTACTTC. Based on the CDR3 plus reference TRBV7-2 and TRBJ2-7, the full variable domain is GAGVSQSPSNKVTEKGKDVELRCDPISGHTALYWYRQSLGQGLEFLIYFQGNSAPDKSGLPSDRFSAERTGGSVSTLTIQRTQQEDSAVYLCASSLVLGLGSYEQYFGPGTRLTVT.

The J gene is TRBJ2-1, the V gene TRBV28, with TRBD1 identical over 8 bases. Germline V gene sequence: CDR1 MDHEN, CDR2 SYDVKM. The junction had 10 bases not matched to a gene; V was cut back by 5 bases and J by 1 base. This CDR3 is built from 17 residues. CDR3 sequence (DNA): TGTGCCAGCAGTCTCGAAGGACAGGGCGTTTCCTACAATGAGCAGTTCTTC. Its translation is CASSLEGQGVSYNEQFF.

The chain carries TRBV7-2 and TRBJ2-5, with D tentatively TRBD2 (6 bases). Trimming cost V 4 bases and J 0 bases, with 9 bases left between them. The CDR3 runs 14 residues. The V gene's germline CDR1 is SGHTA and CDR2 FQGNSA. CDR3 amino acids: CASSSTRYQETQYF. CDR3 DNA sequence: TGTGCCAGCAGCTCGACTAGGTACCAAGAGACCCAGTACTTC. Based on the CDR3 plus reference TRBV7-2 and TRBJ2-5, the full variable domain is GAGVSQSPSNKVTEKGKDVELRCDPISGHTALYWYRQSLGQGLEFLIYFQGNSAPDKSGLPSDRFSAERTGGSVSTLTIQRTQQEDSAVYLCASSSTRYQETQYFGPGTRLLVL.

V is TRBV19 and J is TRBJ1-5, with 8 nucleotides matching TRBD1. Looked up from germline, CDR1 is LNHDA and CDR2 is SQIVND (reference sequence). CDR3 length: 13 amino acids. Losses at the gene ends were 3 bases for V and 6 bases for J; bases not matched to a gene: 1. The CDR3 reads CASSIDRGQPQHF. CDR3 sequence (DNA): TGTGCCAGTAGTATTGACAGGGGTCAGCCCCAGCATTTT.

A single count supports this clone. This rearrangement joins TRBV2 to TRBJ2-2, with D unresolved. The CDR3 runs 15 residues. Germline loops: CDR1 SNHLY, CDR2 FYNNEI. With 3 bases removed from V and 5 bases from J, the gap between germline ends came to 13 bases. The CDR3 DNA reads TGTGCCAGCAGTGATAGGTCGGGTGAAACCGGGGAGCTGTTTTTT. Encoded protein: CASSDRSGETGELFF. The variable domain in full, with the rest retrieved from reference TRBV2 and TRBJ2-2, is EPEVTQTPSHQVTQMGQEVILRCVPISNHLYFYWYRQILGQKVEFLVSFYNNEISEKSEIFDDQFSVERPDGSNFTLKIRSTKLEDSAMYFCASSDRSGETGELFFGEGSRLTVL.

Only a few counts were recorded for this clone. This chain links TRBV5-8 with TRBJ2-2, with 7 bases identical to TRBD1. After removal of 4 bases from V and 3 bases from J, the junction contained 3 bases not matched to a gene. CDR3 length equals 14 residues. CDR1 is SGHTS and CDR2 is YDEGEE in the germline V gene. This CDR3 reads CASSPGQYTGELFF. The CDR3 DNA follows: TGTGCCAGCAGCCCGGGACAGTACACCGGGGAGCTGTTTTTT.

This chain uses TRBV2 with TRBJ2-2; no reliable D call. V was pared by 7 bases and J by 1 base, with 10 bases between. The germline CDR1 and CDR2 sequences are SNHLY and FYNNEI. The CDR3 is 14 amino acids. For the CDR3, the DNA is TGTGCCAGCATGGTACTACTGAACACCGGGGAGCTGTTTTTT. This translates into CASMVLLNTGELFF.

CDR3 amino acids: CASSVEEGRPQHF. CDR3 bases: TGTGCCAGCAGCGTAGAAGAGGGAAGGCCCCAGCATTTT. The V call is TRBV9, the J call TRBJ1-5; D gene ambiguous. Germline-derived CDR1 and CDR2 are SGDLS and YYNGEE. The CDR3 length is 13 residues. Trimming removed 0 bases from V and 9 bases from J, with 10 bases in between.

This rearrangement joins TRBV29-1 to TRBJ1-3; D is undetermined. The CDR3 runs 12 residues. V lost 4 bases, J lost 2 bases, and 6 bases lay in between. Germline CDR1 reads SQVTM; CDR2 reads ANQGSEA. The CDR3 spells CSVAPTGNTIYF. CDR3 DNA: TGCAGCGTTGCGCCAACTGGAAACACCATATATTTT.

Here the CDR3 reads CASSGGGNQPQHF. CDR3 bases: TGTGCCAGCAGTGGGGGAGGGAATCAGCCCCAGCATTTT. The rearrangement uses TRBV2 and TRBJ1-5; D not resolved. The CDR3 has 13 amino acids. With 4 bases removed from V and 4 bases from J, the gap between germline ends came to 8 bases. Germline V lookup: CDR1 SNHLY, CDR2 FYNNEI.

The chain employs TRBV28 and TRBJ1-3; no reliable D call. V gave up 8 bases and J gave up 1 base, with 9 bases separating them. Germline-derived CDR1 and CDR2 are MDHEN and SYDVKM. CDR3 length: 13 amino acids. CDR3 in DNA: TGTGCCAGCGAGGAGGGTTCTGGAAACACCATATATTTT. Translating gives CASEEGSGNTIYF. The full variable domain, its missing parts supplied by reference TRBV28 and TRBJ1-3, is DVKVTQSSRYLVKRTGEKVFLECVQDMDHENMFWYRQDPGLGLRLIYFSYDVKMKEKGDIPEGYSVSREKKERFSLILESASTNQTSMYLCASEEGSGNTIYFGEGSWLTVV.

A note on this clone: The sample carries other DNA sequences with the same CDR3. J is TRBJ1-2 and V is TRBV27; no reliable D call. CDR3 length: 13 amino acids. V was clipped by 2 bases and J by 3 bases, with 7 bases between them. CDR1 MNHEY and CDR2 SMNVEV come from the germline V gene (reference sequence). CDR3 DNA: TGTGCCAGCAGTTTAAGCGGGGACTATGGCTACACCTTC. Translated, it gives CASSLSGDYGYTF.

The CDR3 DNA reads TGTGCCAGCAGCTTATACCAAATACAAGAGACCCAGTACTTC. Translating it yields CASSLYQIQETQYF. The J gene is TRBJ2-5, the V gene TRBV7-2; D call uncertain. V shed 2 bases and J shed 2 bases, with 9 bases lying between them. The germline gives CDR1 SGHTA, CDR2 FQGNSA. This CDR3 is built from 14 residues.

For the CDR3, the DNA is TGTGCCAGCTCACCACTGAAGGCAGACACTGAAGCTTTCTTT. Encoded protein: CASSPLKADTEAFF. The genes are TRBV18 and TRBJ1-1; D remains unclear. The CDR3 loop spans 14 amino acids. With 1 base removed from V and 3 bases from J, the gap between germline ends came to 9 bases. Germline values: CDR1 KGHSH, CDR2 LQKENI.

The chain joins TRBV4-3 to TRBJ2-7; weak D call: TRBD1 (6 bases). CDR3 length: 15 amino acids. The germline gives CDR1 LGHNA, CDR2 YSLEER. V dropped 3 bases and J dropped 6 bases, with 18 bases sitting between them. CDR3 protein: CASSHSPTGLGEQYF. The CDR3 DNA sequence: TGCGCCAGCAGCCACTCACCTACAGGGCTCGGCGAGCAGTACTTC.

As DNA, the CDR3 is TGTGCCAGCAGCGAAGATACGCAGTATTTT. This sequence encodes CASSEDTQYF. The J gene is TRBJ2-3, the V gene TRBV6-6; D remains ambiguous. There are 10 residues in the CDR3. Between the trimmed V and J ends, which lost 6 bases and 5 bases, there was a span of 3 bases. CDR1 and CDR2 (germline): MNHNY, SVGAGI (reference sequence).

Here the CDR3 reads CATSADWSSYEQYF. The DNA for the CDR3 is TGTGCCACCAGCGCGGACTGGTCCTCCTACGAGCAGTACTTC. The gene calls are TRBV15 and TRBJ2-5; a weak D match, TRBD2 (5 bases). The J call may be mistaken, given a closer DNA end match to TRBJ2-7. Germline CDR1 reads LNHNV; CDR2 reads YYDKDF (reference sequence). The CDR3 consists of 14 residues.

CDR3 sequence: CASSMGLVVEQFF. As DNA, the CDR3 is TGTGCCAGTAGTATGGGACTAGTCGTTGAGCAGTTCTTC. The V gene is TRBV19, the J gene TRBJ2-1; 8 nucleotides align to TRBD2. Germline trimming cut 3 bases from V and 9 bases from J; bases unmatched to any gene: 4. Germline V gene sequence: CDR1 LNHDA, CDR2 SQIVND (reference sequence). This CDR3 is 13 amino acids long.

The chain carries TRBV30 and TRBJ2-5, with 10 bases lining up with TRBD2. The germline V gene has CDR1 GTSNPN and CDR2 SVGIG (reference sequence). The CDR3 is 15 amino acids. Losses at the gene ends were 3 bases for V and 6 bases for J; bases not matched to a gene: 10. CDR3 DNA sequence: TGTGCCTGGAGGAGCGGGAGGGCCGGTATAAAGACCCAGTACTTC. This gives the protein CAWRSGRAGIKTQYF.